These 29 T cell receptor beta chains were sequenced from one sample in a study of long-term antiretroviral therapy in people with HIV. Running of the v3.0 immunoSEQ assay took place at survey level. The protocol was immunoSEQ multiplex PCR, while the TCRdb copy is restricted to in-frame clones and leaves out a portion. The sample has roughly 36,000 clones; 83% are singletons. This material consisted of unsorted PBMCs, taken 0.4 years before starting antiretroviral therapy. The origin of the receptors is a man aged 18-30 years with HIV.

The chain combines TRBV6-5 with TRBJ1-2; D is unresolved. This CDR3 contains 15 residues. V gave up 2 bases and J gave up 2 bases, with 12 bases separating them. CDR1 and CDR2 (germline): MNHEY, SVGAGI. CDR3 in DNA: TGTGCCAGCAGTTACCGTCGGGCCCACAACTATGGCTACACCTTC. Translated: CASSYRRAHNYGYTF.

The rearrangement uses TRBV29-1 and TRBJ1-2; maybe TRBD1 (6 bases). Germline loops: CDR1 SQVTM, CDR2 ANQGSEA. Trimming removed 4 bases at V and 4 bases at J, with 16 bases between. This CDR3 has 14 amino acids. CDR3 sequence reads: CSVAEGGKGYGYTF. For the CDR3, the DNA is TGCAGCGTTGCTGAGGGGGGGAAGGGCTATGGCTACACCTTC.

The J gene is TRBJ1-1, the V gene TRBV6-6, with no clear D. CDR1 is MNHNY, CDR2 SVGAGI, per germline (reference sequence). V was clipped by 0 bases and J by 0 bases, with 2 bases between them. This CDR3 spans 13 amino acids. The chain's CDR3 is CASSYSVNTEAFF. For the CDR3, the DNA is TGTGCCAGCAGTTACTCGGTGAACACTGAAGCTTTCTTT.

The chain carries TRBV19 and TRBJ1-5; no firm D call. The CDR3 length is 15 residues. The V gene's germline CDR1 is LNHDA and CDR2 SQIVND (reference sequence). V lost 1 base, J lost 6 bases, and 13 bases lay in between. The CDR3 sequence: CASSIGPLEGQPQHF. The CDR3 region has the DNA TGTGCCAGTAGTATAGGCCCGCTTGAGGGTCAGCCCCAGCATTTT.

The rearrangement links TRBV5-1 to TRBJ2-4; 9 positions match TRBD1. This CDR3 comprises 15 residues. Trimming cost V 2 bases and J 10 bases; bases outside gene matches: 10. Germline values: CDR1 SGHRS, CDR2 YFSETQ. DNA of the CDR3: TGCGCCAGCAGCTTCGGGACAGGGAGCCCACGGATTCAGTACTTC. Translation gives CASSFGTGSPRIQYF. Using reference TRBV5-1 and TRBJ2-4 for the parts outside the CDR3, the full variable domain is KAGVTQTPRYLIKTRGQQVTLSCSPISGHRSVSWYQQTPGQGLQFLFEYFSETQRNKGNFPGRFSGRQFSNSRSEMNVSTLELGDSALYLCASSFGTGSPRIQYFGAGTRLSVL.

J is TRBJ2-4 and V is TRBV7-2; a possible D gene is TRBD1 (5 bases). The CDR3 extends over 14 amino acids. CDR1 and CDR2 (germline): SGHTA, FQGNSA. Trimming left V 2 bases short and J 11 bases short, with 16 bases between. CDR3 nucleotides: TGTGCCAGCAGCTTACTCCAGGGTAAAGGGGTTCAGTACTTC. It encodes CASSLLQGKGVQYF.

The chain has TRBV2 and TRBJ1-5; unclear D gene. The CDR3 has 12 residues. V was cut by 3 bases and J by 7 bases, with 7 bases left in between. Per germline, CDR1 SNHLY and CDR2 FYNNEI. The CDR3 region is CASSDAGQPQHF. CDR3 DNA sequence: TGTGCCAGCAGTGACGCCGGGCAGCCCCAGCATTTT. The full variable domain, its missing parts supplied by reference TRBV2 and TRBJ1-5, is EPEVTQTPSHQVTQMGQEVILRCVPISNHLYFYWYRQILGQKVEFLVSFYNNEISEKSEIFDDQFSVERPDGSNFTLKIRSTKLEDSAMYFCASSDAGQPQHFGDGTRLSIL.

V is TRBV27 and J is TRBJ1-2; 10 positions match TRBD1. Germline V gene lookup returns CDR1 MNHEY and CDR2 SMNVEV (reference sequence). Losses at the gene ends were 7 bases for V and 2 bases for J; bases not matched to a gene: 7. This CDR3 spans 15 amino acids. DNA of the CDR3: TGTGCCAGCAACCCCCGGGACAGGGGAAACTATGGCTACACCTTC. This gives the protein CASNPRDRGNYGYTF.

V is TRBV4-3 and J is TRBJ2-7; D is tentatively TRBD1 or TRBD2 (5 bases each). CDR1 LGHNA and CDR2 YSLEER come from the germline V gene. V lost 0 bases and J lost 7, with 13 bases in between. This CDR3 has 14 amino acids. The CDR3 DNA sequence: TGCGCCAGCAGCCAAGAGGGGCTGCCGGGGGAGCAGTACTTC. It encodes CASSQEGLPGEQYF.

The CDR3 protein is CASSLARSGPSSYEQYF. CDR3 nucleotides: TGTGCCAGCAGCTTAGCCCGGTCGGGGCCGAGCTCCTACGAGCAGTACTTC. The rearrangement joins TRBV7-2 to TRBJ2-7, with D possibly called TRBD1 or TRBD2 (5 bases each). V was cut by 0 bases and J by 0 bases, with 15 bases left in between. The CDR3 is 17 residues long. Germline CDR1 reads SGHTA; CDR2 reads FQGNSA.

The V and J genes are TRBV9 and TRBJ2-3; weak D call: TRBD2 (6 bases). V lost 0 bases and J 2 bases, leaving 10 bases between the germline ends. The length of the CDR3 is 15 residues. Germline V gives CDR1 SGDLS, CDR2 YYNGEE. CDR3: CASSVGSGPTDTQYF. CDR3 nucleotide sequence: TGTGCCAGCAGCGTAGGTAGCGGCCCCACAGATACGCAGTATTTT.

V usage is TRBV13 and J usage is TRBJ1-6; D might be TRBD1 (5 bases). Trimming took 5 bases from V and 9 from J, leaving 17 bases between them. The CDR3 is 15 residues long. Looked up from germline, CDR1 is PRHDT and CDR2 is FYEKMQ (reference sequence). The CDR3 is CASSTGRTGGSPLHF. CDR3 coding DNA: TGTGCCAGCAGCACCGGACGGACGGGGGGTTCACCCCTCCACTTT.

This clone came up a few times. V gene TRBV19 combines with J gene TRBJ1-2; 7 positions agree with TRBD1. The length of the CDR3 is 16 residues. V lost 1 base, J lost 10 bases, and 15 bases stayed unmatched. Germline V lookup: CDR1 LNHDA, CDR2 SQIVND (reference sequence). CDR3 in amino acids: CASSIGTGGRVIDYTF. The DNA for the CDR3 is TGTGCCAGTAGTATAGGGACAGGAGGCCGTGTAATCGACTACACCTTC.

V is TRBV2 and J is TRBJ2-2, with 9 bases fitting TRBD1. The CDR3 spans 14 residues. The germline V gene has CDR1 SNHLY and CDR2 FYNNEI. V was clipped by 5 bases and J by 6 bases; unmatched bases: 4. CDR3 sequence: CASSRGQGAGELFF. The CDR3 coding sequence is TGTGCCAGCAGTCGGGGACAGGGTGCCGGGGAGCTGTTTTTT.

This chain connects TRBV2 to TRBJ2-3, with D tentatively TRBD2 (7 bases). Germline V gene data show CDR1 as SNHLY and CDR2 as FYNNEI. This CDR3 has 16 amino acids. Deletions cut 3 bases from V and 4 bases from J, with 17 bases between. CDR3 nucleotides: TGTGCCAGCAGTGATTTGGGGGGGCCGGCTCCAGATACGCAGTATTTT. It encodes CASSDLGGPAPDTQYF.

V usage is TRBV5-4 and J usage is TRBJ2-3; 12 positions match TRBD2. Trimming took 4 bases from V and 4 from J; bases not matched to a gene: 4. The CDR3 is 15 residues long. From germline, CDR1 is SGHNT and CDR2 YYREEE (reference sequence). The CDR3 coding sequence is TGTGCCAGCAGCCCCGGACTAGCGGGATCAGATACGCAGTATTTT. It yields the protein CASSPGLAGSDTQYF.

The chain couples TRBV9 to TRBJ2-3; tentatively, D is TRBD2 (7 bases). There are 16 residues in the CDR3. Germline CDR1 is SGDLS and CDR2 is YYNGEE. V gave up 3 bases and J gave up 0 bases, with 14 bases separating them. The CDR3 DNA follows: TGTGCCAGCAGCGGGGGGGGGCCCGCTAGCACAGATACGCAGTATTTT. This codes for CASSGGGPASTDTQYF.

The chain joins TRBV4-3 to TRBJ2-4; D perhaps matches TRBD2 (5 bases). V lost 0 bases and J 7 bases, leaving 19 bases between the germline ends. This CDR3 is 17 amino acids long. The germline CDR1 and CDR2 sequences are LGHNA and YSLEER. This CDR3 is CASSQELLVRGWNIQYF. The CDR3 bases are TGCGCCAGCAGCCAAGAATTACTAGTCCGAGGGTGGAACATTCAGTACTTC.

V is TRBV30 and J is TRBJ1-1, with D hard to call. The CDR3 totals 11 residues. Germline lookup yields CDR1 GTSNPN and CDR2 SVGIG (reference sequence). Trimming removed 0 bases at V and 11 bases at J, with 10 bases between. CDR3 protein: CAWSVESKAFF. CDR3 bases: TGTGCCTGGAGTGTTGAGAGCAAGGCTTTCTTT.

The CDR3 DNA sequence: TGTGCCAGCAGCGATCCGAGCGGGACAACACTCGAGCAGTACTTC. This encodes CASSDPSGTTLEQYF. The rearrangement uses TRBV7-9 and TRBJ2-7; D might be TRBD2 (7 bases). Looked up from germline, CDR1 is SEHNR and CDR2 is FQNEAQ (reference sequence). V lost 5 bases and J 6 bases, leaving 20 bases between the germline ends. CDR3 length: 15 residues.

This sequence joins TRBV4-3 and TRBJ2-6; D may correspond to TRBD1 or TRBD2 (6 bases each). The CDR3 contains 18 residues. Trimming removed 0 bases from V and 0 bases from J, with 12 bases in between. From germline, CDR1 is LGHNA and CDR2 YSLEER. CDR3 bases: TGCGCCAGCAGCCAAGATGCCAGGGGAGGCTCTGGGGCCAACGTCCTGACTTTC. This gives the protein CASSQDARGGSGANVLTF.

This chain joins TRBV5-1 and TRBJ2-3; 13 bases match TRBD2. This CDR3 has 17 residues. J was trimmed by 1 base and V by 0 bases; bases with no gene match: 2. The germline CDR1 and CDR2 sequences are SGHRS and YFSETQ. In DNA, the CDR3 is TGCGCCAGCAGCTTGGGAGGACTAGCGGGGGGCACAGATACGCAGTATTTT. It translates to CASSLGGLAGGTDTQYF.

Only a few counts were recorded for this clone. The CDR3 sequence is CASSLTGTGAQPQHF. The DNA of the CDR3 is TGTGCCAGTAGTCTAACCGGGACAGGGGCCCAGCCCCAGCATTTT. The rearrangement joins TRBV19 to TRBJ1-5; TRBD1 aligns across 10 bases. This CDR3 is built from 15 residues. J lost 7 bases, V lost 5 bases, and 8 bases had no gene match. Germline V gene data show CDR1 as LNHDA and CDR2 as SQIVND (reference sequence).

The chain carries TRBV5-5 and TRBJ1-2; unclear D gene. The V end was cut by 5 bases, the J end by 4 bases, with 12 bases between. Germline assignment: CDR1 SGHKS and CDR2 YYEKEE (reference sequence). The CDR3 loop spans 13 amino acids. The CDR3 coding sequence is TGTGCCAGCAGTTCTGACGGAACCTATGGCTACACCTTC. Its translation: CASSSDGTYGYTF. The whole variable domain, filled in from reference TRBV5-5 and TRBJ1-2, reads DAGVTQSPTHLIKTRGQQVTLRCSPISGHKSVSWYQQVLGQGPQFIFQYYEKEERGRGNFPDRFSARQFPNYSSELNVNALLLGDSALYLCASSSDGTYGYTFGSGTRLTVV.

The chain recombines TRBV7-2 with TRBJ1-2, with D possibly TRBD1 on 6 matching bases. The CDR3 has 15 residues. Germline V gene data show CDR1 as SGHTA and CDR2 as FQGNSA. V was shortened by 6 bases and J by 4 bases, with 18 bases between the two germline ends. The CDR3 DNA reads TGTGCCAGCAGACAGGGCCGGATAGGGGTCTATGGCTACACCTTC. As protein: CASRQGRIGVYGYTF.

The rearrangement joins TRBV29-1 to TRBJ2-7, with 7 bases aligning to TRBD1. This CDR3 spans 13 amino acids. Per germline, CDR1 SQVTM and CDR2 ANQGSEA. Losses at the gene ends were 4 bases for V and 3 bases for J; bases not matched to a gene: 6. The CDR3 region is CSVVFSGGYEQYF. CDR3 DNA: TGCAGCGTTGTTTTTTCAGGGGGCTACGAGCAGTACTTC.

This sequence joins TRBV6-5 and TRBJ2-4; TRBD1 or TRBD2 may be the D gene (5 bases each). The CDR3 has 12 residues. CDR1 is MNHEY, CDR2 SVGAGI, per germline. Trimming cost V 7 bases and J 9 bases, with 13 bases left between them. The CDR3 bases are TGTGCCAGCAATCCCCCTGGGGGCATTCAGTACTTC. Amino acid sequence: CASNPPGGIQYF.

DNA of the CDR3: TGTGCCAGCAGCTCCCCTAGCGGGGGGGCTAAGGTGAATGAGCAGTTCTTC. Translating it yields CASSSPSGGAKVNEQFF. This chain links TRBV7-8 with TRBJ2-1, with 12 nucleotides matching TRBD2. CDR1 is SGHVS, CDR2 FQNEAQ, per germline. V was clipped by 4 bases and J by 7 bases; unmatched bases: 11. The CDR3 loop spans 17 amino acids. Looking up the rest from reference TRBV7-8 and TRBJ2-1 gives the full variable domain: GAGVSQSPRYKVAKRGQDVALRCDPISGHVSLFWYQQALGQGPEFLTYFQNEAQLDKSGLPSDRFFAERPEGSVSTLKIQRTQQEDSAVYLCASSSPSGGAKVNEQFFGPGTRLTVL.

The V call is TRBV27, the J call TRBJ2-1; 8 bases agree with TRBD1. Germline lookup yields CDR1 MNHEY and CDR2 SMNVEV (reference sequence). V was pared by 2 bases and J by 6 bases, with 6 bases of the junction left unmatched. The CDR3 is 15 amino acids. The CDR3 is CASSLMVDRVNEQFF. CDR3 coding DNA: TGTGCCAGCAGTTTAATGGTGGACAGGGTCAATGAGCAGTTCTTC.